This T cell receptor beta chain was obtained from a study of T cell responses to AZD1222 COVID-19 vaccine (dated by TCRdb to 2020 to 2022). Regarding the complete study: TCR sequencing was performed for about 250 trial participants, of whom around 210 were given two doses of AZD1222 and around 26 were given two doses of MenACWY control vaccine. Enrollment into the trials was organized by age into subgroups of 18-55, 56-69 and 70-plus years, and those subgroups contained approximately 160, 26 and 62 TCR-sequenced participants, respectively. The investigation overall reported the following: CD4 TCRs associated with the vaccine covered the entire spike protein, and the dominant responses were in regions 160-218 and 743-854. Nearly half of unique spike-specific TCRs reportedly recognized epitopes outside regions mutated in the B.1.351 and B.1.1.7 variants. After two AZD1222 doses, spike-specific TCR breadth and depth were significantly higher than at day 0 and than in MenACWY recipients. No day 14 peak-response samples were available, so repertoires were characterized only after the peak T cell response. In the small 56-69-year group, the increase in depth fell short of significance, most likely because of low power. Participants were mostly white British, with more females than males. The authors suggested clonal diversity may have been underestimated. Conclusions about previously exposed vaccinees were limited because only six AZD1222 recipients were SARS-CoV-2 seropositive at baseline.

The meaning of the sample's time point label: about 28 days (+/-7) after the second vaccine dose. AZD1222 recipients with second doses at about 4 weeks or about 12 weeks were pooled, because spike-specific TCR depth and breadth did not differ between schedules. Vaccinee samples came from UK trials COV001 and COV002, including a single-blind randomized controlled phase 2/3 trial of AZD1222 (ChAdOx1 nCoV-19) in healthy adults. Trial participant PBMC samples were collected at day 0 and day 28 after the second dose for TCRbeta chain sequencing. The sample holds one count of this clone. Its binding antigen is unknown. Germline is not matched at one junction end, which may reflect a read error. Reading the germline V gene gives CDR1 MDHEN and CDR2 SYDVKM. The CDR3 goes from the cysteine to the phenylalanine over 15 residues. Of all the DNA, just the CDR3 is kept, 45 bases in frame from base 1. The CDR3 regions of human TCRbeta chains were analyzed by immunosequencing. As for the original processing: Repertoire TCRs were matched against a reference library of SARS-CoV-2-specific TCRs generated with the MIRA antigen-specificity platform. Breadth meant the fraction of unique TCRs that were SARS-CoV-2-associated, whereas depth meant the fraction of total T cells that were SARS-CoV-2-associated. Each spike-specific TCR was assigned to its reactive spike region and to a CD4 or CD8 class using the MIRA data. Log10-transformed breadth and depth values were compared by one-way ANOVA with Sidak's multiple comparisons tests. The table comes from immuneACCESS by way of TCRdb, which keeps in-frame sequences with V and J called. Part of the clones is missing from these tables; in studies checked, under half for an unresolved V gene and the rest for unknown reasons. The DNA was the basis for D and trimming; V, J and clone size are from that table. The sample table lists 150,000 to 250,000 clones, approximately 90% of them with a count of one. The top ten clonotypes cover 3% to 3.5% of the sample.

This chain is built from TRBV28 and TRBJ1-1, with TRBD1 tentatively as D gene (6 bases match). Sequences were derived from peripheral blood, sampled 28 days after the second AZD1222 dose. The source of this sequence is an adult who received the AZD1222 COVID-19 vaccine. The nucleotide sequence reads as follows: TGTGCCAGCAGCTTATACAGGGATCAGAACACTGAAGCTTTCTTT. This sequence encodes CASSLYRDQNTEAFF.